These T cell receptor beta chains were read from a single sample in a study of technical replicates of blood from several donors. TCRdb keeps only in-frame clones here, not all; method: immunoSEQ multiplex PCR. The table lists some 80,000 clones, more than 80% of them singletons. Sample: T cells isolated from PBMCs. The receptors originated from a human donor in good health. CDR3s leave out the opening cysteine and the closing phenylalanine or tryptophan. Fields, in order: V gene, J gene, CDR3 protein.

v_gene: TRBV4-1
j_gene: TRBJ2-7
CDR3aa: ASSQERRGGYEQY

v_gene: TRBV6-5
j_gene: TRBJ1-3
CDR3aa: ASGTTGNTIY

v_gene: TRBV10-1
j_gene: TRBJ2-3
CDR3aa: ASSEGTDTQY

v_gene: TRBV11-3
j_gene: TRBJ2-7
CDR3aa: ASSLISGQNYEQY

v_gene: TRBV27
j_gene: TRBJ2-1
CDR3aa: ASSLLTNNEQF

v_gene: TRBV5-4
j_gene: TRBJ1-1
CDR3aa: ASSLHNTEAF

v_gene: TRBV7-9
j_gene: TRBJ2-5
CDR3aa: ASSLGAQETQY

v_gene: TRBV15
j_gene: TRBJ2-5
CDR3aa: ATSVGGQETQY

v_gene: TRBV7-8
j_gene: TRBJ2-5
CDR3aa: ASYREEETQY

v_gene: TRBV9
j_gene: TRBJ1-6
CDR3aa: ASSGDSSLNSPLH

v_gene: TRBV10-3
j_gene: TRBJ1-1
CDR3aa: AIGRGGVTNTEAF

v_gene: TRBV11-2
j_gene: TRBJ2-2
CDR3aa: ASSPGLFTGELF

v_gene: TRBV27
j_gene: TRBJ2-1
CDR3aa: ASRITSGRTNEQF

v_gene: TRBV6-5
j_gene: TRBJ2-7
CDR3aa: ASSLTSGGEYEQY

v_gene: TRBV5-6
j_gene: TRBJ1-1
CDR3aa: ASSQKRRGNTEAF

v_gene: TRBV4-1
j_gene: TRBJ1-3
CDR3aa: ASSPRHSDSGNTIY

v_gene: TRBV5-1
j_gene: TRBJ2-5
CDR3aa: ASSFLLTGEGETQY

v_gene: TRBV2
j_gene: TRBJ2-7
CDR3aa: ASDSSRTVAHEQY

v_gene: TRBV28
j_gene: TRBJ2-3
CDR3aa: ASSFRTSGRAKWGADTQY

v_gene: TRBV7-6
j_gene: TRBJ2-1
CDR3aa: ASSLALEADEQF

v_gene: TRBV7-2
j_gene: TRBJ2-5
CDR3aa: ASSLLAGGQETQY

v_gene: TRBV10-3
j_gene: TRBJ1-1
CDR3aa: ASQDRTYTEAF

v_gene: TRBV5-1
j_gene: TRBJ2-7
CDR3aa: ASSLVGAPGTSGYEQY

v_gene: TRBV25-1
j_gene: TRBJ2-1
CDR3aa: ASSKLADYNEQF

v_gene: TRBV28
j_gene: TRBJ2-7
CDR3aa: ASSSRTSGRKY

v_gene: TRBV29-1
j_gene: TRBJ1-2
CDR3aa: SAPDGYGYT

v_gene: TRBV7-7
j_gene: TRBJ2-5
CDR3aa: ASSLEHSGKKY

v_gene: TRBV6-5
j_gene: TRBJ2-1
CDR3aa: ASSSGLSHYNEQF